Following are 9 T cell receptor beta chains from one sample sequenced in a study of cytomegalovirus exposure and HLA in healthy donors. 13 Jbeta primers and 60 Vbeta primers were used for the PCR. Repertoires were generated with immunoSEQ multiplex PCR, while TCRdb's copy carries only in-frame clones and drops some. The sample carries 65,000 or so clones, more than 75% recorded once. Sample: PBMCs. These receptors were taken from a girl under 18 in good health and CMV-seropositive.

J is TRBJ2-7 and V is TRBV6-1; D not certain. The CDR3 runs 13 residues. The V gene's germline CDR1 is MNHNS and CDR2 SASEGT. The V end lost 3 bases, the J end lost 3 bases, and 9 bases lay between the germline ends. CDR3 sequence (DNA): TGTGCCAGCAGTGACGGTATGTACTACGAGCAGTACTTC. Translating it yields CASSDGMYYEQYF.

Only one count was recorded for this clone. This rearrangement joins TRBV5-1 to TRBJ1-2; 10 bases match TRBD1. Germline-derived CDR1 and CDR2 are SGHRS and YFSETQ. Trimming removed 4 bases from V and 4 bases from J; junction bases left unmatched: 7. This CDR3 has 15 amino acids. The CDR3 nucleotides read TGCGCCAGCAGCCGGGACAGGGGTAAGAGCTATGGCTACACCTTC. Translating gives CASSRDRGKSYGYTF. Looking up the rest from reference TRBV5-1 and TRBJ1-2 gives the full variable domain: KAGVTQTPRYLIKTRGQQVTLSCSPISGHRSVSWYQQTPGQGLQFLFEYFSETQRNKGNFPGRFSGRQFSNSRSEMNVSTLELGDSALYLCASSRDRGKSYGYTFGSGTRLTVV.

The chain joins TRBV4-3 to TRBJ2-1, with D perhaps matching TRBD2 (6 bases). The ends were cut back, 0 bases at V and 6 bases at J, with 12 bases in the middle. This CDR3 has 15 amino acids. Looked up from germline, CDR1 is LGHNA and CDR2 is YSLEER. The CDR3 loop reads CASSQETSRLNEQFF. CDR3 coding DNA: TGCGCCAGCAGCCAAGAAACTAGCAGACTCAATGAGCAGTTCTTC.

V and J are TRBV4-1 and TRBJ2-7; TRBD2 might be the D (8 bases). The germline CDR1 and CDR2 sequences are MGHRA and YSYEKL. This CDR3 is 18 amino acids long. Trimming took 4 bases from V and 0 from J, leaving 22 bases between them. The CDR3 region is CASSPLKGASGYSYEQYF. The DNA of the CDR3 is TGCGCCAGCAGCCCACTAAAGGGGGCTAGCGGGTACTCCTACGAGCAGTACTTC.

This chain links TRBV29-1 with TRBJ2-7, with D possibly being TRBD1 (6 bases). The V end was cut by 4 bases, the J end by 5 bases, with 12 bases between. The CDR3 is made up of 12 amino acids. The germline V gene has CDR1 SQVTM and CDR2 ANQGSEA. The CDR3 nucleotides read TGCAGCGTTGGCCAGGGGTGGAACGAGCAGTACTTC. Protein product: CSVGQGWNEQYF.

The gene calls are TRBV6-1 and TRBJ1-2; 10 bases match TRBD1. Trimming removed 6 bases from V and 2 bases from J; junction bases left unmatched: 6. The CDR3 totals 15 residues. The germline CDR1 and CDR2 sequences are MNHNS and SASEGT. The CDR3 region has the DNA TGTGCCAGCAGCCTAAAGGGACAGGGGAACTATGGCTACACCTTC. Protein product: CASSLKGQGNYGYTF.

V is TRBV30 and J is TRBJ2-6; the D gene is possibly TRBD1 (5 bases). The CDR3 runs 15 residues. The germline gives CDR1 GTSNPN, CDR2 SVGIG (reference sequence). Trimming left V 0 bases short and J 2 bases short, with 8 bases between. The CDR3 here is CAWSVRVPGANVLTF. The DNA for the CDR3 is TGTGCCTGGAGTGTCAGGGTCCCTGGGGCCAACGTCCTGACTTTC.

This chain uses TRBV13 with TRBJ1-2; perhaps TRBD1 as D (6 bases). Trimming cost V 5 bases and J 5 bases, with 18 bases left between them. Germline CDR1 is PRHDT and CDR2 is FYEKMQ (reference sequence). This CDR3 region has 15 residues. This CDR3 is CASSPSSTGQYGYTF. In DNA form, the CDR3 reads TGTGCCAGCAGCCCCTCCTCCACAGGGCAGTATGGCTACACCTTC.

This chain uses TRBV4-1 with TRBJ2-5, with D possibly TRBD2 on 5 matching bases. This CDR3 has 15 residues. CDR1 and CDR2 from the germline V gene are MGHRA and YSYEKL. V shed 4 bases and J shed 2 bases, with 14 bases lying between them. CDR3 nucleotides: TGCGCCAGCAGCCCGCGGCGGGCGCCTCAAGAGACCCAGTACTTC. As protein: CASSPRRAPQETQYF.